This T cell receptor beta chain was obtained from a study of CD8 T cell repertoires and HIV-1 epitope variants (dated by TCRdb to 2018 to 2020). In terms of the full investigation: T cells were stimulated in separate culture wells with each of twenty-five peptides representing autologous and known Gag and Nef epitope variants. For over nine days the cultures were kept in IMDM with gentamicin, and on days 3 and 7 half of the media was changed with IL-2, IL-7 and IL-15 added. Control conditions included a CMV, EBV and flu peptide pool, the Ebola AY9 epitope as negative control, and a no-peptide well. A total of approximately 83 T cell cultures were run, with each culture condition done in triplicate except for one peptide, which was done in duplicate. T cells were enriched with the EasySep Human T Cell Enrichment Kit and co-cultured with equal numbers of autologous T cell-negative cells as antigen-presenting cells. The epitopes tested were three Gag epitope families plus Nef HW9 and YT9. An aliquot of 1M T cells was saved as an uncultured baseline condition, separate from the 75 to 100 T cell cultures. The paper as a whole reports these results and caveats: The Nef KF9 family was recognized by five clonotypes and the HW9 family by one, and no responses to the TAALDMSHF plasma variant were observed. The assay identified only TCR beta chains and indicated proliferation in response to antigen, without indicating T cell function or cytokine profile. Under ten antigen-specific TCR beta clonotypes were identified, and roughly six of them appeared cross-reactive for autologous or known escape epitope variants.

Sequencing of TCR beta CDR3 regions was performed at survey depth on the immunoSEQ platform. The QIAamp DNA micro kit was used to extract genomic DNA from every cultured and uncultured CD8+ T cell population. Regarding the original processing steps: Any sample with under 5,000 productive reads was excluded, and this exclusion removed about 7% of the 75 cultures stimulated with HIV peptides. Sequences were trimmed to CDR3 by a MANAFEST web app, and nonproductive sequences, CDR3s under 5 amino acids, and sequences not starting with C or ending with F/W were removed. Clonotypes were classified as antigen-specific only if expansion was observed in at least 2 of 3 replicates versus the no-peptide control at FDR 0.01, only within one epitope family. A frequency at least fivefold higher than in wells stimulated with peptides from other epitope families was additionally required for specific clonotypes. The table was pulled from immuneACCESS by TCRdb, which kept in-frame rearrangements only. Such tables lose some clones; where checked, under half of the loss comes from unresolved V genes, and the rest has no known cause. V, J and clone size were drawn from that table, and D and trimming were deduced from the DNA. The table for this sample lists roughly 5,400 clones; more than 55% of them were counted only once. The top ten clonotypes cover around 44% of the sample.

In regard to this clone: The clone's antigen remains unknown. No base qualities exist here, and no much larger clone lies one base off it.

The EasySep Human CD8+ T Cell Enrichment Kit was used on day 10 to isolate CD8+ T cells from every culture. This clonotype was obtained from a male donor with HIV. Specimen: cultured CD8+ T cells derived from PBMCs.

The encoded CDR3 is CASSSPGTDRTNEKLFF. The nucleotide sequence reads as follows: TGTGCCAGCAGCTCCCCCGGGACAGATAGAACTAATGAAAAACTGTTTTTT. The rearranged chain carries TRBV7-9 and TRBJ1-4; 7 central nucleotides agree with TRBD1. At the junction V is shortened by 4 bases and J by 1 base; bases outside the gene matches: 9. Reading from cysteine to phenylalanine, the CDR3 counts 17 amino acids. Left in the record is the CDR3 DNA by itself, 51 bases read in frame from the first base. According to the germline V gene (reference sequence), CDR1 reads SEHNR and CDR2 reads FQNEAQ.